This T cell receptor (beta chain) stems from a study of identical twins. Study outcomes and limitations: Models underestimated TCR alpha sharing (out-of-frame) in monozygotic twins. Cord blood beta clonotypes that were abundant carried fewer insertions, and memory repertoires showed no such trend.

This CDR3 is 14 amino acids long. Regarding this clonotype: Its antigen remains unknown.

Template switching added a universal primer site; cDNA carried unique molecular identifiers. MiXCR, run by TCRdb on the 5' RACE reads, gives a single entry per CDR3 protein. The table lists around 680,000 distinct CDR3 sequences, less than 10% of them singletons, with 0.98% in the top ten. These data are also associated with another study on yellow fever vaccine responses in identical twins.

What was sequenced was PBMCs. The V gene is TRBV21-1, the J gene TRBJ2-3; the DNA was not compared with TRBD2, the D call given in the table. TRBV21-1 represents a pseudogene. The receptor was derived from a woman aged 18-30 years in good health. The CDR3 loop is CASSIAGLDVTQYF. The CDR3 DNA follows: TGTGCCAGCAGCATCGCCGGACTAGATGTTACGCAGTATTTT.